The 4 T cell receptor beta chains listed next were all sequenced from one sample in a study of T-cell memory formation after mild COVID-19. TCRdb reprocessed the 5' RACE reads with MiXCR, giving one entry per CDR3 protein. The top ten hold roughly 15% of the sample, which has approximately 28,000 distinct CDR3 sequences, roughly 12% seen once. Sequenced: PBMCs or a T cell subset sorted from them (not recorded which). The receptors come from an adult woman who had mild COVID-19 (a few samples of this study predate the infection). Cell type and time point are not known.

By share, this clonotype counts as medium-sized. The J gene is TRBJ1-1, the V gene TRBV5-1; D remains unclear. The V end lost 0 bases, the J end lost 0 bases, and 9 bases lay between the germline ends. This CDR3 region has 15 residues. The germline V gene has CDR1 SGHRS and CDR2 YFSETQ. Here the CDR3 DNA reads TGCGCCAGCAGCTTGGAAACAGATATGAACACTGAAGCTTTCTTT. Protein product: CASSLETDMNTEAFF.

In its sample, this clonotype was seen many times. The chain joins TRBV29-1 to TRBJ1-1; no clear D gene. Germline CDR1 and CDR2: SQVTM and ANQGSEA. The ends were cut back, 3 bases at V and 3 bases at J, with 8 bases in the middle. The CDR3 covers 12 residues. CDR3 sequence reads: CSVDGPYTEAFF. CDR3 DNA sequence: TGCAGCGTTGATGGACCGTACACTGAAGCTTTCTTT. The variable domain in full, with the rest retrieved from reference TRBV29-1 and TRBJ1-1, is SAVISQKPSRDICQRGTSLTIQCQVDSQVTMMFWYRQQPGQSLTLIATANQGSEATYESGFVIDKFPISRPNLTFSTLTVSNMSPEDSSIYLCSVDGPYTEAFFGQGTRLTVV.

Ten or more counts support this clonotype. This chain joins TRBV18 and TRBJ1-1; D unresolved. The CDR3 loop spans 16 amino acids. V was shortened by 6 bases and J by 3 bases, with 20 bases between the two germline ends. The germline V gene encodes CDR1 KGHSH and CDR2 LQKENI. The CDR3 is CASSTFHPLQDTEAFF. The CDR3 DNA is TGTGCCAGCTCCACCTTCCACCCTCTCCAAGACACTGAAGCTTTCTTT.

The gene calls are TRBV24-1 and TRBJ2-1, with 12 bases fitting TRBD1. The CDR3 contains 15 residues. The ends lost 2 bases at V and 10 bases at J; junction bases unmatched: 5. Germline CDR1 reads KGHDR; CDR2 reads SFDVKD. The CDR3, as DNA: TGTGCCACCAGTGATTGGGGACAGGGGGCAGGGGAGCAGTTCTTC. This gives the protein CATSDWGQGAGEQFF.